This T cell receptor beta chain stems from a study of spatial heterogeneity in lung cancer. Unique molecular identifiers, one per molecule, were present on every TCR cDNA molecule. MiXCR, applied by TCRdb to the 5' RACE reads, yields one record per CDR3 protein. The sample lists approximately 40,000 distinct CDR3 sequences, approximately 6.8% seen once, with approximately 29% in the top ten. Comment on this clonotype: The antigen is undetermined.

Stated time point: sample taken at primary tumor resection. Patients with untreated early-stage non-small cell lung cancer, numbering more than 55, were the donors. Frozen PBMC, nontumor lung or tumor provided whole RNA, which was sequenced unsorted. The CDR3 has 14 amino acids. Between the trimmed V and J ends, which lost 0 bases and 1 base, there was a span of 7 bases. Germline V gene sequence: CDR1 SGHKS, CDR2 YYEKEE (reference sequence). Points from the study as a whole: Blood contained ubiquitous expanded tumor TCRs more at resection than at follow-up.

The TCR originated in a female donor with early-stage non-small cell lung cancer. The chain combines TRBV5-5 with TRBJ1-1; D is unresolved. Sequenced material: PBMCs, taken at surgery. The DNA of the CDR3 is TGTGCCAGCAGCTTGGGCGGGCAGAACACTGAAGCTTTCTTT. Translating gives CASSLGGQNTEAFF.